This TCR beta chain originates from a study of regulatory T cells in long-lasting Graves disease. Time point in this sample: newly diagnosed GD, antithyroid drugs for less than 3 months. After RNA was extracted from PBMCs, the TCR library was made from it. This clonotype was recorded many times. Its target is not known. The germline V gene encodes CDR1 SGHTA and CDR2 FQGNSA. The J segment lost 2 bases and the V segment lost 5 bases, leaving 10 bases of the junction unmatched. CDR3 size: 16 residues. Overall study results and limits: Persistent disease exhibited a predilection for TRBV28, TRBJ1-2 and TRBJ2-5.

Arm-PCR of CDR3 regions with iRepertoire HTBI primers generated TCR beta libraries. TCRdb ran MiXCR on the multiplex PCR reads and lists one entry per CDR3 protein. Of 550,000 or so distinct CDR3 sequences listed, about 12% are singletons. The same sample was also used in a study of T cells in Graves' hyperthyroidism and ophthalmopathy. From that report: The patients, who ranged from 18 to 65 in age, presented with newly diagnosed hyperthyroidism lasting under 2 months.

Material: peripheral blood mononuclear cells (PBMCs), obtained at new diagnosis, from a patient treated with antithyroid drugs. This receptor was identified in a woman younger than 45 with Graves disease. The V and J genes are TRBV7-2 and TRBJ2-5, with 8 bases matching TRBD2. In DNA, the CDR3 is TGTGCCAGCAGCCGAACGGGGGGGAGTTGGCAAGAGACCCAGTACTTC. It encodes CASSRTGGSWQETQYF.